A single sample gave rise to the 31 T cell receptor beta chains below, sequenced in a study of cytomegalovirus exposure and HLA in healthy donors. 13 Jbeta primers and 60 Vbeta primers were used for the PCR. Libraries were prepared by immunoSEQ multiplex PCR; TCRdb keeps only in-frame clonotypes and omits some of them. The sample shows 90,000 to 120,000 clones, more than 75% of them seen only once. The sequencing input was PBMCs. The receptors originated from a young woman in good health and CMV-seropositive.

This clone was seen once. This chain uses TRBV7-6 with TRBJ2-1, with a tentative D call TRBD2 (6 bases). CDR3 size: 15 residues. V was clipped by 0 bases and J by 8 bases, with 14 bases between them. Germline CDR1 reads SGHVS; CDR2 reads FNYEAQ. This CDR3 is CASSLAEGRDYEQFF. CDR3 DNA sequence: TGTGCCAGCAGCTTAGCGGAGGGCCGGGATTATGAGCAGTTCTTC.

The chain joins TRBV25-1 to TRBJ2-1, with 9 bases that match TRBD2. V lost 1 base, J lost 3 bases, and 1 base stayed unmatched. Germline CDR1 is MGHDK and CDR2 is SYGVNS. The CDR3 is 15 amino acids. As DNA, the CDR3 is TGTGCCAGCAGTGAATGGACTAGCGACTACAATGAGCAGTTCTTC. Translating it yields CASSEWTSDYNEQFF.

V and J are TRBV10-2 and TRBJ2-1; the match to TRBD1 covers 7 bases. The CDR3 has 15 amino acids. V lost 6 bases to trimming and J lost 0 bases; unmatched junction nucleotides: 5. CDR1 WSHSY and CDR2 SAAADI come from the germline V gene. The CDR3 coding sequence is TGCGCCAGCAGCCCATCAGGGGGCTCCTACAATGAGCAGTTCTTC. Translating gives CASSPSGGSYNEQFF.

The J gene is TRBJ2-1, the V gene TRBV30; the D is unclear. The ends were cut back, 4 bases at V and 4 bases at J, with 11 bases in the middle. The CDR3 contains 13 residues. Germline CDR1 and CDR2: GTSNPN and SVGIG (reference sequence). The CDR3 nucleotides read TGTGCCTGGACCTACCTCCGTTACAATGAGCAGTTCTTC. Protein: CAWTYLRYNEQFF.

V is TRBV4-2 and J is TRBJ2-2; TRBD2 matches 10 bases. Looked up from germline, CDR1 is LGHNA and CDR2 is YNFKEQ. Trimming cost V 1 base and J 4 bases; bases outside gene matches: 6. This CDR3 region has 17 residues. CDR3 residues: CASSQVAAGGATGELFF. In DNA, the CDR3 is TGTGCCAGCAGCCAAGTTGCAGCGGGAGGGGCCACCGGGGAGCTGTTTTTT.

The count of this clone is one. V usage is TRBV19 and J usage is TRBJ1-1; no reliable D call. Trimming stripped 7 bases from V and 0 bases from J, with 12 bases between. The CDR3 has 14 amino acids. Germline assignment: CDR1 LNHDA and CDR2 SQIVND (reference sequence). The CDR3 region has the DNA TGTGCCAGTACCCGTCGGGATTTGAACACTGAAGCTTTCTTT. Encoded protein: CASTRRDLNTEAFF.

The genes are TRBV6-5 and TRBJ1-3; no clear D gene. The CDR3 extends over 14 amino acids. V was trimmed by 0 bases and J by 0 bases, leaving 3 bases between them. Germline assignment: CDR1 MNHEY and CDR2 SVGAGI. DNA of the CDR3: TGTGCCAGCAGTTACTCGAGCTCTGGAAACACCATATATTTT. Translating it yields CASSYSSSGNTIYF.

V gene TRBV9 combines with J gene TRBJ2-3; no clear D gene. The germline V gene encodes CDR1 SGDLS and CDR2 YYNGEE. Between the trimmed V and J ends, which lost 4 bases and 4 bases, there was a span of 13 bases. The CDR3 covers 14 residues. CDR3 sequence: CASSPPSSSDTQYF. CDR3 bases: TGTGCCAGCAGCCCCCCTTCGTCTTCAGATACGCAGTATTTT.

This clone has only a few counts. Other DNA sequences in the sample encode the same CDR3. V usage is TRBV28 and J usage is TRBJ1-2; tentative D call: TRBD1 (5 bases). V shed 3 bases and J shed 4 bases, with 9 bases lying between them. The CDR3 loop spans 13 amino acids. The germline gives CDR1 MDHEN, CDR2 SYDVKM. CDR3 sequence (DNA): TGTGCCAGCAGTTTGGGGGGTAGCTATGGCTACACCTTC. This codes for CASSLGGSYGYTF.

The chain combines TRBV7-9 with TRBJ2-3; perhaps TRBD2 as D (6 bases). Germline V gene data show CDR1 as SEHNR and CDR2 as FQNEAQ (reference sequence). V gave up 5 bases and J gave up 7 bases, with 16 bases separating them. The CDR3 spans 14 residues. CDR3 coding DNA: TGTGCCAGCAGCCTAAGAAGACTAGGCCATACGCAGTATTTT. Its translation: CASSLRRLGHTQYF.

The chain couples TRBV11-2 to TRBJ2-7, with 7 bases matching TRBD2. V was pared by 1 base and J by 3 bases, with 6 bases of the junction left unmatched. The CDR3 loop spans 15 amino acids. Germline CDR1 reads SGHAT; CDR2 reads FQNNGV. CDR3 DNA: TGTGCCAGCAGCTTAGGTGGCGGGAGCAGCTACGAGCAGTACTTC. Its translation: CASSLGGGSSYEQYF.

A single count supports this clone. V and J are TRBV29-1 and TRBJ2-7; TRBD2 agrees at 8 bases. V lost 5 bases to trimming and J lost 3 bases; unmatched junction nucleotides: 3. The CDR3 is 12 residues long. Germline values: CDR1 SQVTM, CDR2 ANQGSEA. This chain's CDR3 is CSVRGGNYEQYF. The CDR3 coding sequence is TGCAGCGTTCGGGGGGGGAACTACGAGCAGTACTTC.

The chain recombines TRBV7-8 with TRBJ2-7, with TRBD2 matching 12 bases. J lost 5 bases, V lost 2 bases, and 16 bases had no gene match. Per germline, CDR1 SGHVS and CDR2 FQNEAQ. The length of the CDR3 is 19 residues. Here the CDR3 reads CASSLSWTKTSGSRNEQYF. The CDR3 DNA reads TGTGCCAGCAGCTTAAGTTGGACCAAGACTAGCGGGAGTCGGAACGAGCAGTACTTC.

This clone has more than one count but fewer than ten. This chain connects TRBV6-1 to TRBJ1-1; D call uncertain. Trimming left V 5 bases short and J 3 bases short, with 13 bases between. Germline-derived CDR1 and CDR2 are MNHNS and SASEGT. CDR3 length: 14 residues. This chain's CDR3 is CASSRGSVDTEAFF. The DNA for the CDR3 is TGTGCCAGCAGTCGAGGGTCGGTGGACACTGAAGCTTTCTTT.

The chain uses TRBV12-5 and TRBJ2-3, with TRBD2 identical over 8 bases. V trimming: 3 bases; J trimming: 1 base; junction bases outside the gene matches: 9. Per the germline V gene, CDR1 is LGHNT and CDR2 is FRNRAP. The length of the CDR3 is 17 residues. This CDR3 is CASGFMGSGSGTDTQYF. Written as DNA, the CDR3 is TGTGCTAGTGGTTTCATGGGGAGCGGGAGTGGCACAGATACGCAGTATTTT.

This sequence joins TRBV11-2 and TRBJ2-5, with TRBD1 matching 11 bases. Germline V gene lookup returns CDR1 SGHAT and CDR2 FQNNGV. With V trimmed by 3 bases and J by 5 bases, 5 bases remained unmatched. The CDR3 covers 15 residues. As DNA, the CDR3 is TGTGCCAGCAGCTTTGGGACAGGGGGTAGCGAGACCCAGTACTTC. This encodes CASSFGTGGSETQYF.

In regard to this clone: Other DNA sequences of this sample code for an identical CDR3. The J gene is TRBJ2-7, the V gene TRBV27, with 8 bases matching TRBD1. CDR3 length equals 14 residues. Germline CDR1 and CDR2: MNHEY and SMNVEV (reference sequence). J was trimmed by 0 bases and V by 5 bases; bases with no gene match: 3. This chain's CDR3 is CASSAGTGSYEQYF. In DNA, the CDR3 is TGTGCCAGCAGTGCCGGGACAGGCTCCTACGAGCAGTACTTC.

CDR3 nucleotides: TGTGCCAGCATGCAGGCAGTATCCTACGAGCAGTACTTC. It specifies CASMQAVSYEQYF. The J gene is TRBJ2-7, the V gene TRBV28; no clear D gene. The ends were cut back, 7 bases at V and 1 base at J, with 11 bases in the middle. The germline V gene encodes CDR1 MDHEN and CDR2 SYDVKM. CDR3 length: 13 residues.

The chain is built from TRBV5-1 and TRBJ2-1; weak D call: TRBD1 (6 bases). The CDR3 has 13 residues. V lost 2 bases to trimming and J lost 8 bases, with 11 bases between them. CDR1 and CDR2 (germline): SGHRS, YFSETQ. Here the CDR3 DNA reads TGCGCCAGCAGCTTAGGGGGAAGGTATGAGCAGTTCTTC. This translates into CASSLGGRYEQFF.

This chain joins TRBV28 and TRBJ1-6; D gene ambiguous. The CDR3 contains 16 residues. CDR1 and CDR2 (germline): MDHEN, SYDVKM. Between the trimmed V and J ends, which lost 6 bases and 0 bases, there was a span of 12 bases. The CDR3 bases are TGTGCCAGCAGCTACAGCAGCGGCTCCTATAATTCACCCCTCCACTTT. Translation gives CASSYSSGSYNSPLHF.

This clone showed up just once. The CDR3 loop is CASSTSGRGSPYEQYF. CDR3 nucleotide sequence: TGTGCCAGCAGTACTAGCGGGAGGGGTTCCCCCTACGAGCAGTACTTC. The chain has TRBV28 and TRBJ2-7, with 13 bases matching TRBD2. J was trimmed by 2 bases and V by 5 bases; bases with no gene match: 6. Germline V lookup: CDR1 MDHEN, CDR2 SYDVKM. This CDR3 has 16 amino acids.

The chain is built from TRBV9 and TRBJ2-1; 7 bases are a match to TRBD2. This CDR3 is built from 18 residues. Looked up from germline, CDR1 is SGDLS and CDR2 is YYNGEE. V shed 2 bases and J 4 bases; nucleotides not matched to a gene: 15. This chain's CDR3 is CASSVGRSGMLGYNEQFF. The DNA for the CDR3 is TGTGCCAGCAGCGTCGGTCGCAGCGGGATGTTAGGGTACAATGAGCAGTTCTTC.

This sequence joins TRBV6-1 and TRBJ1-2, with 7 nucleotides matching TRBD1. The CDR3 length is 13 residues. The J segment lost 10 bases and the V segment lost 3 bases, leaving 8 bases of the junction unmatched. From germline, CDR1 is MNHNS and CDR2 SASEGT. The chain's CDR3 is CASSDWDSYYYTF. The CDR3, as DNA: TGTGCCAGCAGTGACTGGGACAGCTACTACTACACCTTC.

The V gene is TRBV7-3, the J gene TRBJ2-7, with a tentative D call TRBD2 (6 bases). The germline V gene has CDR1 SGHTA and CDR2 FQGTGA. V was clipped by 0 bases and J by 3 bases, with 9 bases between them. The CDR3 is 14 amino acids. This CDR3 reads CASSLTGLGYEQYF. CDR3 nucleotide sequence: TGTGCCAGCAGCTTAACGGGACTGGGCTACGAGCAGTACTTC.

This clone was observed once. J is TRBJ2-7 and V is TRBV6-5, with 11 nucleotides matching TRBD1. Germline V gives CDR1 MNHEY, CDR2 SVGAGI. This CDR3 comprises 14 residues. V gave up 2 bases and J gave up 3 bases; unmatched junction bases: 0. The CDR3 DNA reads as TGTGCCAGCAGTTACGGGACAGGGGGCTACGAGCAGTACTTC. Its translation: CASSYGTGGYEQYF.

The V gene is TRBV6-1, the J gene TRBJ2-1; D unclear. The CDR3 is 10 residues long. Trimming stripped 1 base from V and 13 bases from J, with 5 bases between. CDR1 is MNHNS, CDR2 SASEGT, per germline. The CDR3 DNA is TGTGCCAGCAGTGAAGTCCGTCAGTTCTTC. This translates into CASSEVRQFF.

In this sample, this clone turned up once. Here the CDR3 reads CSAGDRATTEAFF. CDR3 nucleotide sequence: TGCAGCGCAGGAGACAGGGCAACCACTGAAGCTTTCTTT. The V and J genes are TRBV29-1 and TRBJ1-1, with 7 nucleotides matching TRBD1. The CDR3 contains 13 residues. Trimming cost V 7 bases and J 4 bases; bases outside gene matches: 9. In germline, CDR1 is SQVTM, CDR2 ANQGSEA.

This clone was seen a handful of times. The CDR3 DNA sequence: TGTGCCAGCAGTTTCCGGTCCCAAACCGACGAGCAGTACTTC. Translated: CASSFRSQTDEQYF. This sequence joins TRBV28 and TRBJ2-7; D remains unclear. This CDR3 has 14 residues. The germline V gene has CDR1 MDHEN and CDR2 SYDVKM. V lost 3 bases and J lost 5, with 14 bases in between.

The CDR3 DNA sequence: TGTGCCAGCAGCTCCTACCGAGACAATGAGCAGTTCTTC. Amino acids: CASSSYRDNEQFF. The gene calls are TRBV11-2 and TRBJ2-1; D call uncertain. CDR3 length equals 13 residues. Trimming stripped 4 bases from V and 5 bases from J, with 9 bases between. CDR1 is SGHAT, CDR2 FQNNGV, per germline.

The chain employs TRBV11-2 and TRBJ2-7; 10 bases are a match to TRBD2. Unmatched junction bases numbered 7, after V lost 4 bases and J lost 7 bases. CDR3 length: 14 residues. Looked up from germline, CDR1 is SGHAT and CDR2 is FQNNGV. The CDR3 nucleotides read TGTGCCAGCAGCTCGCTAGCGGGAGCATGGGAGCAGTACTTC. This gives the protein CASSSLAGAWEQYF.

CDR3 nucleotide sequence: TGTGCCAGCAGCTTACCCAGGACTAGCGGGAGGCCCCACCGGGATGAGCAGTTCTTC. Protein product: CASSLPRTSGRPHRDEQFF. The chain carries TRBV7-9 and TRBJ2-1, with 14 bases fitting TRBD2. Trimming cost V 2 bases and J 8 bases; bases outside gene matches: 14. Germline V CDR1 and CDR2: SEHNR, FQNEAQ (reference sequence). This CDR3 is built from 19 residues.